The TCR beta chain under discussion was sequenced for a study of control samples from healthy donors and cancer patients. TCRdb keeps only in-frame clones here, not all; method: immunoSEQ multiplex PCR. There are about 170,000 clones in the sample; about nine tenths occur only once, and roughly 1.6% lies in the top ten. The specimen sequenced was blood. The receptor was isolated from a woman in her thirties in good health.

The CDR3 nucleotides are TGTGCCAGCAGTTCTAGCGGGGGAGGCACAGATACGCAGTATTTT. It yields the protein CASSSSGGGTDTQYF. The gene calls are TRBV6-4 and TRBJ2-3, with 10 bases that match TRBD2. The germline CDR1 and CDR2 sequences are MRHNA and SNTAGT. The CDR3 length is 15 residues. The V gene end was trimmed by 5 bases and the J gene end by 1 base; junction bases not matched to a gene: 3.